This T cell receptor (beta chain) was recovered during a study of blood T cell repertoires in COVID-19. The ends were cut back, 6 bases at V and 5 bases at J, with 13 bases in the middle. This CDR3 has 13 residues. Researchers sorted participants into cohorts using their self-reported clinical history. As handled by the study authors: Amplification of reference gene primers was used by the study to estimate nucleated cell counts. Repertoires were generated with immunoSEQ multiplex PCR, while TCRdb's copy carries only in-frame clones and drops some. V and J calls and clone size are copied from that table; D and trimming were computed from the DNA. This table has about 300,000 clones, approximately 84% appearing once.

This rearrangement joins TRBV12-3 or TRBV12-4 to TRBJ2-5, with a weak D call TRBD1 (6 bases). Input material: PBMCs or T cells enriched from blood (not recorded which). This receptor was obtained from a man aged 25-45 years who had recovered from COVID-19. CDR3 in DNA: TGTGCCAGCAGAATTGGGGGCAAGGAGACCCAGTACTTC. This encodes CASRIGGKETQYF.